A selection of T cell receptor beta chains follows, all from one sample in a study of T cell responses to AZD1222 COVID-19 vaccine. The repertoire was sequenced with immunoSEQ multiplex PCR; TCRdb's copy has only in-frame clones and lacks some. The data contain some 100,000 clones, around nine tenths of them singletons. The specimen comprised peripheral blood, sampled on day 0 of AZD1222 vaccination. These receptors originate from an adult in good health. CDR3s include the opening cysteine and the closing phenylalanine or tryptophan. Clone size is not always given. Where it is, it says once, few, many or a class for expanded clones.

size,J,V,CDR3
NA,TRBJ2-7,TRBV5-6,CASSPLSDKYSYEQYF
once,TRBJ1-3,TRBV9,CASSPQFYSGNTIYF
NA,TRBJ1-1,TRBV6-2/TRBV6-3,CASSPTPGGTEAFF
NA,TRBJ2-5,TRBV7-9,CASSFSRDQETQYF
NA,TRBJ1-2,TRBV7-8,CASSPDGGGGYGYTF
NA,TRBJ2-1,TRBV5-1,CASKASGQYNEQFF
once,TRBJ2-5,TRBV18,CASSLTDQETQYF
NA,TRBJ2-7,TRBV9,CASSPRQGTVYEQYF
NA,TRBJ1-2,TRBV6-2/TRBV6-3,CASSYSSQAYGYTF
NA,TRBJ1-2,TRBV7-9,CASSEQGAYGYTF
NA,TRBJ2-5,TRBV19,CASSIGGSIQETQYF
NA,TRBJ1-2,TRBV19,CASAILDRRNGYTF
NA,TRBJ1-5,TRBV9,CASSVGTSRAPQHF
NA,TRBJ1-5,TRBV6-5,CASSSRGNSNQPQHF
NA,TRBJ1-6,TRBV12-3/TRBV12-4,CASSFGNSPLHF
NA,TRBJ2-7,TRBV11-3,CASSLGEQTYYEQYF
NA,TRBJ2-1,TRBV2,CASRVSGGAYNEQFF
NA,TRBJ2-6,TRBV9,CASSAKSSGANVLTF
once,TRBJ1-5,TRBV10-3,CAIKGLSGEPQHF
NA,TRBJ1-5,TRBV30,CAWSHWADNQPQHF
NA,TRBJ2-7,TRBV4-3,CASSPRLDWTPYGQYF
NA,TRBJ1-3,TRBV6-2/TRBV6-3,CASSTTGVGFYSGNTIYF
NA,TRBJ1-1,TRBV19,CASSIDHNLNTEAFF